The next 19 T cell receptor beta chains were all read from a single sample in a study of T cell changes during pregnancy in multiple sclerosis. Measured with immunoSEQ multiplex PCR; TCRdb has only the in-frame clones, and not every one. The table records approximately 48,000 clones, more than 85% of them present only once. The sample consisted of CD8+ T cells from peripheral blood mononuclear cells, taken after pregnancy. All receptors derive from a female donor with multiple sclerosis, enrolled in a pregnancy study.

The sample holds one count of this clone. The V call is TRBV6-6, the J call TRBJ2-7; TRBD2 might be the D (5 bases). This CDR3 is built from 13 residues. Germline V gives CDR1 MNHNY, CDR2 SVGAGI (reference sequence). V lost 7 bases to trimming and J lost 5 bases, with 15 bases between them. CDR3 in DNA: TGTGCCAGCACCCTCTCTAGCATTAACGAGCAGTACTTC. Protein sequence: CASTLSSINEQYF.

This chain joins TRBV6-5 and TRBJ1-1; 7 nucleotides agree with TRBD1. The germline CDR1 and CDR2 sequences are MNHEY and SVGAGI. This CDR3 is 13 amino acids long. With V trimmed by 5 bases and J by 2 bases, 2 bases remained unmatched. The CDR3: CASSDRENTEAFF. The CDR3 nucleotides read TGTGCCAGCAGTGACAGGGAAAACACTGAAGCTTTCTTT.

The chain uses TRBV4-2 and TRBJ1-4; D is perhaps TRBD1 (5 bases). The CDR3 is 16 amino acids. V was trimmed by 4 bases and J by 4 bases, leaving 16 bases between them. CDR1 is LGHNA, CDR2 YNFKEQ, per germline. The CDR3 here is CASSPTRGGVNEKLFF. In DNA, the CDR3 is TGTGCCAGCAGCCCTACAAGGGGAGGGGTTAATGAAAAACTGTTTTTT.

The gene calls are TRBV27 and TRBJ2-7, with D possibly matching TRBD1 (6 bases). The CDR3 spans 16 residues. Trimming removed 5 bases at V and 0 bases at J, with 17 bases between. CDR1 is MNHEY and CDR2 is SMNVEV in the germline V gene (reference sequence). The DNA of the CDR3 is TGTGCCAGCAGTCTGGCTTTGTACAGGGCCTCCTACGAGCAGTACTTC. Translated, it gives CASSLALYRASYEQYF.

The chain couples TRBV7-9 to TRBJ1-3; possible D gene TRBD1, 5 bases. CDR3 length equals 14 residues. CDR1 and CDR2 from the germline V gene are SEHNR and FQNEAQ (reference sequence). Trimming pared 4 bases from V and 0 bases from J, leaving 7 bases between. CDR3 sequence (DNA): TGTGCCAGCAGCTCGACAGCCTCTGGAAACACCATATATTTT. Protein sequence: CASSSTASGNTIYF.

The chain links TRBV27 to TRBJ1-5; maybe TRBD1 (6 bases). The germline CDR1 and CDR2 sequences are MNHEY and SMNVEV (reference sequence). V was cut by 6 bases and J by 3 bases, with 12 bases left in between. The CDR3 is made up of 14 amino acids. CDR3 sequence reads: CASRGVGHNQPQHF. The CDR3 region has the DNA TGTGCCAGCAGAGGCGTGGGACACAATCAGCCCCAGCATTTT.

The chain carries TRBV5-1 and TRBJ1-2; D is uncertain. Trimming shortened V by 4 bases and J by 6 bases, and 16 bases separated the two germline ends. The CDR3 is 14 amino acids. CDR1 and CDR2 (germline): SGHRS, YFSETQ. The CDR3 here is CASSPEGGPNGYTF. The CDR3 DNA reads as TGCGCCAGCAGCCCCGAGGGAGGGCCCAATGGCTACACCTTC. The full variable domain, in which reference TRBV5-1 and TRBJ1-2 provide the parts outside the CDR3, is KAGVTQTPRYLIKTRGQQVTLSCSPISGHRSVSWYQQTPGQGLQFLFEYFSETQRNKGNFPGRFSGRQFSNSRSEMNVSTLELGDSALYLCASSPEGGPNGYTFGSGTRLTVV.

In nucleotides, the CDR3 is TGCGCCAGCAGAAGGCTCAGGGGAGTAGATACGCAGTATTTT. Protein product: CASRRLRGVDTQYF. V usage is TRBV5-1 and J usage is TRBJ2-3; possibly TRBD1 for D (6 bases). The CDR3 is 14 amino acids. The germline V gene has CDR1 SGHRS and CDR2 YFSETQ. Trimming shortened V by 5 bases and J by 5 bases, and 15 bases separated the two germline ends.

This clone was recorded a few times. The V call is TRBV4-3, the J call TRBJ2-5; 8 bases line up with TRBD2. The CDR3 runs 16 residues. Germline CDR1 reads LGHNA; CDR2 reads YSLEER. Trimming took 0 bases from V and 4 from J; bases not matched to a gene: 7. The CDR3 DNA is TGCGCCAGCAGCCAAGACAGCGGGGGTACTTCAGAGACCCAGTACTTC. Its translation: CASSQDSGGTSETQYF.

The chain recombines TRBV11-1 with TRBJ1-1; 8 bases fit TRBD1. The junction had 3 bases not matched to a gene; V was cut back by 5 bases and J by 1 base. The CDR3 has 14 residues. Germline V gene lookup returns CDR1 SGHAT and CDR2 FQDESV (reference sequence). The CDR3 coding sequence is TGTGCCAGCAGCGCGGACAGGGCGAACACTGAAGCTTTCTTT. Amino acids: CASSADRANTEAFF.

V is TRBV4-1 and J is TRBJ2-1, with 8 bases lining up with TRBD1. The V and J ends lost 4 bases and 6 bases, in that order; junction bases with no gene match: 5. The CDR3 runs to 14 residues. Looked up from germline, CDR1 is MGHRA and CDR2 is YSYEKL. The CDR3 here is CASSRGGQGNEQFF. The CDR3 DNA is TGCGCCAGCAGCCGAGGAGGACAGGGCAATGAGCAGTTCTTC.

This rearrangement joins TRBV11-2 to TRBJ1-1; D perhaps matches TRBD1 (5 bases). Trimming cost V 2 bases and J 8 bases, with 9 bases left between them. Germline CDR1 reads SGHAT; CDR2 reads FQNNGV. The CDR3 contains 12 residues. CDR3 amino acids: CASSLNRYEAFF. The CDR3 DNA is TGTGCCAGCAGCTTAAACAGGTACGAAGCTTTCTTT.

The chain uses TRBV5-1 and TRBJ2-1, with 9 bases fitting TRBD2. The CDR3 extends over 16 amino acids. V lost 0 bases and J lost 7; bases outside the gene matches: 8. Per germline, CDR1 SGHRS and CDR2 YFSETQ. The CDR3 DNA is TGCGCCAGCAGCTTGGGGGGACTAGCCCCCATTAATGAGCAGTTCTTC. It specifies CASSLGGLAPINEQFF. Complete variable domain (other parts from reference TRBV5-1 and TRBJ2-1): KAGVTQTPRYLIKTRGQQVTLSCSPISGHRSVSWYQQTPGQGLQFLFEYFSETQRNKGNFPGRFSGRQFSNSRSEMNVSTLELGDSALYLCASSLGGLAPINEQFFGPGTRLTVL.

The rearrangement joins TRBV13 to TRBJ2-1, with TRBD2 matching over 13 bases. This CDR3 region has 15 residues. The V gene's germline CDR1 is PRHDT and CDR2 FYEKMQ (reference sequence). The trim removed 4 bases at V and 6 bases at J, leaving 3 bases unmatched. The CDR3 is CASSSRTSGSNEQFF. Here the CDR3 DNA reads TGTGCCAGCAGCTCTCGGACTAGCGGGAGCAATGAGCAGTTCTTC.

The chain employs TRBV14 and TRBJ2-7; maybe TRBD1 (5 bases). The CDR3 consists of 14 residues. Between the trimmed V and J ends, which lost 4 bases and 2 bases, there was a span of 12 bases. Germline V gene lookup returns CDR1 SGHDN and CDR2 FVKESK. The CDR3 sequence: CASSRRQNTYEQYF. In nucleotides, the CDR3 is TGTGCCAGCAGCCGCCGACAGAATACCTACGAGCAGTACTTC. Full variable domain (outside the CDR3, taken from reference TRBV14 and TRBJ2-7): EAGVTQFPSHSVIEKGQTVTLRCDPISGHDNLYWYRRVMGKEIKFLLHFVKESKQDESGMPNNRFLAERTGGTYSTLKVQPAELEDSGVYFCASSRRQNTYEQYFGPGTRLTVT.

The genes are TRBV4-3 and TRBJ1-2; D is ambiguous. Germline V gives CDR1 LGHNA, CDR2 YSLEER. V shed 2 bases and J shed 5 bases, with 12 bases lying between them. CDR3 length: 14 amino acids. This CDR3 reads CASSQPSELYGYTF. The CDR3 DNA is TGCGCCAGCAGCCAACCCTCGGAGCTATATGGCTACACCTTC.

Only one count was recorded for this clone. The gene calls are TRBV6-1 and TRBJ1-1; the D gene is possibly TRBD1 (5 bases). Trimming cost V 3 bases and J 2 bases, with 25 bases left between them. Germline CDR1 MNHNS, CDR2 SASEGT. The CDR3 is 19 amino acids. DNA for the CDR3: TGTGCCAGCAGTGACGGCCCCTCGAAGGGGACTGGCTTAAACACTGAAGCTTTCTTT. This gives the protein CASSDGPSKGTGLNTEAFF.

This chain joins TRBV29-1 and TRBJ1-1; TRBD1 matches 8 bases. Germline CDR1 is SQVTM and CDR2 is ANQGSEA. V trimming: 6 bases; J trimming: 11 bases; junction bases outside the gene matches: 14. The CDR3 is 13 residues long. The CDR3 region is CSVIYGQGGLAFF. The CDR3 nucleotides are TGCAGCGTGATCTACGGACAGGGCGGATTGGCTTTCTTT.

This chain uses TRBV7-2 with TRBJ1-2; D uncertain. The V gene's germline CDR1 is SGHTA and CDR2 FQGNSA. The CDR3 totals 15 residues. V was shortened by 11 bases and J by 1 base, with 20 bases between the two germline ends. CDR3 amino acids: CAGTNSREVNYGYTF. CDR3 bases: TGTGCCGGAACTAATTCCCGGGAAGTTAACTATGGCTACACCTTC.